This T cell receptor (beta chain) was identified during a study of PD-L1 blockade in urothelial cancer. Turning to this clone: Its antigen is undetermined.

Germline CDR1 SGHRS, CDR2 YFSETQ. The CDR3 has 14 amino acids. V lost 1 base and J lost 8; bases outside the gene matches: 3. Study findings and constraints: Better survival was predicted when blood TCR clonality before treatment fell below the median.

Described time point: peripheral blood 6 weeks after treatment start. Sequencing used immunoSEQ multiplex PCR; TCRdb keeps in-frame clones, though not all of them. Among about 130,000 clones listed, roughly 86% were seen once. Sequenced material: PBMCs, taken around atezolizumab (anti-PD-L1) treatment. This TCR was sampled from a man between 50 and 59 years old with urothelial cancer. The chain joins TRBV5-1 to TRBJ1-6; 7 nucleotides align to TRBD1. Written as DNA, the CDR3 is TGCGCCAGCAGCTTGAGGCAGGGGGATTCACCCCTCCACTTT. It codes for CASSLRQGDSPLHF.